This is a list of T cell receptor beta chains from one sample in a study of patients and donors after allogeneic stem cell transplantation. Using its own MiXCR run on the RT-PCR reads, TCRdb lists one record per CDR3 protein. This table has more than 850,000 distinct CDR3 sequences, more than 15% appearing once. Sequencing was done on a sample of blood, either unsorted or a sorted T cell fraction (not recorded which). The origin of the receptors is a human donor who was either an allogeneic HSCT recipient or a stem cell or donor lymphocyte infusion donor (not recorded which). It is not recorded whose cells these are; they may come from a transplant donor. Both conserved end residues are part of each CDR3. Fields, in order: clone size, J gene, D gene, CDR3 length, V gene, CDR3 DNA, CDR3 protein. A D gene is named only where the DNA matches it firmly. Clone size is not always given. Where it is, it says once, few, many or a class for expanded clones.

clone_size: few; j_call: TRBJ1-4; d_call: TRBD1; cdr3_length: 14; v_call: TRBV29-1; cdr3_nt: TGCAGCGTTGAGATCGGACAGGGTAATGAAAAACTGTTTTTT; cdr3_aa: CSVEIGQGNEKLFF
clone_size: NA; j_call: TRBJ2-1; d_call: NA; cdr3_length: 15; v_call: TRBV7-3; cdr3_nt: TGTGCCAGCAACCACATAAGAAGTGCGGAAAATGAGCAGTTCTTC; cdr3_aa: CASNHIRSAENEQFF
clone_size: few; j_call: TRBJ2-2; d_call: TRBD2; cdr3_length: 15; v_call: TRBV20-1; cdr3_nt: TGCAGTGCCCAAGGGCTAGCGGGGGACACCGGGGAGCTGTTTTTT; cdr3_aa: CSAQGLAGDTGELFF
clone_size: NA; j_call: TRBJ2-7; d_call: TRBD2; cdr3_length: 13; v_call: TRBV20-1; cdr3_nt: TGCAGTGCTAGGGCTAGCGGCCCCTACGAGCAGTACTTC; cdr3_aa: CSARASGPYEQYF
clone_size: few; j_call: TRBJ2-7; d_call: NA; cdr3_length: 13; v_call: TRBV20-1; cdr3_nt: TGCAGTGCTAGGACGGAAACCCCCTACGAGCAGTACTTC; cdr3_aa: CSARTETPYEQYF
clone_size: few; j_call: TRBJ2-1; d_call: TRBD2; cdr3_length: 18; v_call: TRBV5-1; cdr3_nt: TGCGCCAGCAGCCCAGACCCAGGACTAGCGGGACATCTGGATGAGCAGTTCTTC; cdr3_aa: CASSPDPGLAGHLDEQFF
clone_size: NA; j_call: TRBJ2-7; d_call: NA; cdr3_length: 12; v_call: TRBV25-1; cdr3_nt: TGTGCCAGCAGTGGAGGGTACTACGAGCAGTACTTC; cdr3_aa: CASSGGYYEQYF
clone_size: NA; j_call: TRBJ2-7; d_call: TRBD2; cdr3_length: 14; v_call: TRBV5-1; cdr3_nt: TGCGCCAGCAGCTCCGGACTAGCTTCCTACGAGCAGTACTTC; cdr3_aa: CASSSGLASYEQYF
clone_size: NA; j_call: TRBJ2-1; d_call: TRBD2; cdr3_length: 16; v_call: TRBV6-1; cdr3_nt: TGTGCCAGCAGACCCTTCAGCGGGAGGGGCATCAATGAGCAGTTCTTC; cdr3_aa: CASRPFSGRGINEQFF
clone_size: few; j_call: TRBJ2-5; d_call: NA; cdr3_length: 14; v_call: TRBV4-1; cdr3_nt: TGCGCCAGCAGCCAAGTACAGTACCAAGAGACCCAGTACTTC; cdr3_aa: CASSQVQYQETQYF
clone_size: few; j_call: TRBJ2-7; d_call: TRBD1; cdr3_length: 14; v_call: TRBV6-2/TRBV6-3; cdr3_nt: TGTGCCAGCGTTTACGACAGGGGTAACTACGAGCAGTACTTC; cdr3_aa: CASVYDRGNYEQYF
clone_size: once; j_call: TRBJ2-2; d_call: NA; cdr3_length: 14; v_call: TRBV6-2/TRBV6-3; cdr3_nt: TGTGCCAGCAATGACAGAACGAACACCGGGGAGCTGTTTTTT; cdr3_aa: CASNDRTNTGELFF
clone_size: NA; j_call: TRBJ1-5; d_call: NA; cdr3_length: 14; v_call: TRBV7-2; cdr3_nt: TGTGCCAGCAGCTTAGGAGGGATCTATCAGCCCCAGCATTTT; cdr3_aa: CASSLGGIYQPQHF
clone_size: NA; j_call: TRBJ1-2; d_call: NA; cdr3_length: 17; v_call: TRBV5-1; cdr3_nt: TGCGCCAGCAGCTTGGCCAGGGGTGGCCCAGTGGACTATGGCTACACCTTC; cdr3_aa: CASSLARGGPVDYGYTF
clone_size: few; j_call: TRBJ2-3; d_call: TRBD2; cdr3_length: 17; v_call: TRBV5-1; cdr3_nt: TGCGCCAGCAGCCCGGGACTAGCGGGGGGATTCACAGATACGCAGTATTTT; cdr3_aa: CASSPGLAGGFTDTQYF
clone_size: NA; j_call: TRBJ1-3; d_call: NA; cdr3_length: 16; v_call: TRBV5-1; cdr3_nt: TGCGCCAGCAGCTTGGTCGGGGGCGCGGTAGGAAACACCATATATTTT; cdr3_aa: CASSLVGGAVGNTIYF
clone_size: NA; j_call: TRBJ2-1; d_call: NA; cdr3_length: 15; v_call: TRBV7-9; cdr3_nt: TGTGCCAGCAGCTTAGCGCGGCTAGGGGGCAATGAGCAGTTCTTC; cdr3_aa: CASSLARLGGNEQFF
clone_size: NA; j_call: TRBJ1-1; d_call: NA; cdr3_length: 14; v_call: TRBV2; cdr3_nt: TGTGCCAGCAGTGAACAGGGTACGGGCACTGAAGCTTTCTTT; cdr3_aa: CASSEQGTGTEAFF
clone_size: NA; j_call: TRBJ2-1; d_call: TRBD2; cdr3_length: 14; v_call: TRBV20-1; cdr3_nt: TGCAGTGCTAGAGCGGCGGGGGGGCTTTATGAGCAGTTCTTC; cdr3_aa: CSARAAGGLYEQFF
clone_size: few; j_call: TRBJ1-1; d_call: NA; cdr3_length: 11; v_call: TRBV30; cdr3_nt: TGTGCCTGGGTAAAAGGCACTGAAGCTTTCTTT; cdr3_aa: CAWVKGTEAFF
clone_size: few; j_call: TRBJ2-1; d_call: TRBD1; cdr3_length: 15; v_call: TRBV7-9; cdr3_nt: TGTGCCAGCAGCTCCCGGGACAGGTCTGATAATGAGCAGTTCTTC; cdr3_aa: CASSSRDRSDNEQFF
clone_size: NA; j_call: TRBJ2-3; d_call: NA; cdr3_length: 15; v_call: TRBV27; cdr3_nt: TGTGCCAGCAGTTTACTGTCCCCATACACAGATACGCAGTATTTT; cdr3_aa: CASSLLSPYTDTQYF
clone_size: NA; j_call: TRBJ1-4; d_call: TRBD1; cdr3_length: 14; v_call: TRBV20-1; cdr3_nt: TGCAGTGCCACCAGTAGACAGGGTAATGAAAAACTGTTTTTT; cdr3_aa: CSATSRQGNEKLFF
clone_size: few; j_call: TRBJ2-1; d_call: NA; cdr3_length: 13; v_call: TRBV6-2/TRBV6-3; cdr3_nt: TGTGCCAGCAGTTACTCGTGGGCAGCAGGGGAGTTCTTC; cdr3_aa: CASSYSWAAGEFF
clone_size: few; j_call: TRBJ1-2; d_call: NA; cdr3_length: 12; v_call: TRBV3-1; cdr3_nt: TGTGCCAGCAGCCAAGAAACAGGTTCTAATACCTTC; cdr3_aa: CASSQETGSNTF
clone_size: NA; j_call: TRBJ2-6; d_call: NA; cdr3_length: 16; v_call: TRBV6-4; cdr3_nt: TGTGCCAGCAGTGAGGGCCCTAGCTCTGGGGCCAACGTCCTGACTTTC; cdr3_aa: CASSEGPSSGANVLTF
clone_size: once; j_call: TRBJ2-5; d_call: NA; cdr3_length: 13; v_call: TRBV18; cdr3_nt: TGTGCCAGCTCACTCGGGCCCCTGGGGACCCAGTACTTC; cdr3_aa: CASSLGPLGTQYF
clone_size: many; j_call: TRBJ1-1; d_call: NA; cdr3_length: 14; v_call: TRBV30; cdr3_nt: TGTGCCTGGAGTGGAACAGGGACGAACACTGAAGCTTTCTTT; cdr3_aa: CAWSGTGTNTEAFF
clone_size: few; j_call: TRBJ2-4; d_call: NA; cdr3_length: 15; v_call: TRBV3-1; cdr3_nt: TGTGCCAGCTCGAGGAAGGGGGGCTTAGGAAACATTCAGTACTTC; cdr3_aa: CASSRKGGLGNIQYF
clone_size: few; j_call: TRBJ2-3; d_call: TRBD2; cdr3_length: 17; v_call: TRBV10-3; cdr3_nt: TGTGCCATCAGTGAGACAACTAGCGGGAGCTCCCGAGATACGCAGTATTTT; cdr3_aa: CAISETTSGSSRDTQYF
clone_size: NA; j_call: TRBJ2-3; d_call: TRBD2; cdr3_length: 16; v_call: TRBV6-2/TRBV6-3; cdr3_nt: TGTGCCAGCAGTCAAAAACTAGCGGGGGGTGCAGATACGCAGTATTTT; cdr3_aa: CASSQKLAGGADTQYF
clone_size: many; j_call: TRBJ1-4; d_call: NA; cdr3_length: 15; v_call: TRBV29-1; cdr3_nt: TGCAGCGTGGGACAACAGTTAGGGCCGAATGAAAAACTGTTTTTT; cdr3_aa: CSVGQQLGPNEKLFF
clone_size: NA; j_call: TRBJ2-7; d_call: TRBD1; cdr3_length: 15; v_call: TRBV7-9; cdr3_nt: TGTGCCAGCAGCTCCAACCAGGGGGCGCTCTCCGAGCAGTACTTC; cdr3_aa: CASSSNQGALSEQYF
clone_size: NA; j_call: TRBJ2-2; d_call: NA; cdr3_length: 15; v_call: TRBV7-8; cdr3_nt: TGTGCCAGCAGCCGCTACCCCTCAGACCCAGGGGAGCTGTTTTTT; cdr3_aa: CASSRYPSDPGELFF
clone_size: few; j_call: TRBJ2-1; d_call: NA; cdr3_length: 14; v_call: TRBV7-3; cdr3_nt: TGTGCCAGCAGCTTTTTAGGGCCGGTGAATGAGCAGTTCTTC; cdr3_aa: CASSFLGPVNEQFF
clone_size: NA; j_call: TRBJ2-7; d_call: TRBD2; cdr3_length: 13; v_call: TRBV6-1; cdr3_nt: TGTGCCAGCAGTGTTCGACTAGCGGGAGAGCAGTACTTC; cdr3_aa: CASSVRLAGEQYF
clone_size: NA; j_call: TRBJ2-7; d_call: NA; cdr3_length: 15; v_call: TRBV21-1; cdr3_nt: TGTGCCAGCAGCAAAGAGAGAGGGGCGGTTAACGAGCAGTACTTC; cdr3_aa: CASSKERGAVNEQYF
clone_size: NA; j_call: TRBJ1-6; d_call: NA; cdr3_length: 18; v_call: TRBV9; cdr3_nt: TGTGCCAGCAGCGTCCAGTCGTTGACGCCAGGGGCAAAATCACCCCTCCACTTT; cdr3_aa: CASSVQSLTPGAKSPLHF
clone_size: NA; j_call: TRBJ1-3; d_call: NA; cdr3_length: 14; v_call: TRBV2; cdr3_nt: TGTGCCAGCAGTAACAGGGTATCTGGAAACACCATATATTTT; cdr3_aa: CASSNRVSGNTIYF
clone_size: NA; j_call: TRBJ2-7; d_call: TRBD1; cdr3_length: 13; v_call: TRBV5-1; cdr3_nt: TGCGCCAGCAGCGTGGGGACAGCCAACGAGCAGTACTTC; cdr3_aa: CASSVGTANEQYF
clone_size: NA; j_call: TRBJ2-7; d_call: TRBD2; cdr3_length: 16; v_call: TRBV20-1; cdr3_nt: TGCAGTGATTTTGGGACTAGCGGGAGGCCGCCCTACGAGCAGTACTTC; cdr3_aa: CSDFGTSGRPPYEQYF
clone_size: NA; j_call: TRBJ1-1; d_call: TRBD1; cdr3_length: 14; v_call: TRBV20-1; cdr3_nt: TGCAGTGCTAGGGGGACAGCCATGAACACTGAAGCTTTCTTT; cdr3_aa: CSARGTAMNTEAFF
clone_size: few; j_call: TRBJ1-3; d_call: NA; cdr3_length: 16; v_call: TRBV12-3/TRBV12-4; cdr3_nt: TGTGCCAGCAGTTTAGGCGGCGGAAGCTCTGGAAACACCATATATTTT; cdr3_aa: CASSLGGGSSGNTIYF